This record looks at one T cell receptor beta chain sequence and its context. It has no known antigen specificity. No base quality information exists; no much larger clone differs at one position. These data belong to a study of blood T cell repertoires in COVID-19 (TCRdb year 2020). At the level of the whole study: Samples covering the acute and convalescent phases of COVID-19 were provided by collaborators in the United States, Italy and Spain. The material from the prospective study consisted of cDNA or gDNA derived from T cells, B-cell-depleted T cells, or PBMCs. Deeply sampled blood TCRbeta repertoires from subjects exposed to, actively infected with, or recovered from COVID-19 were included in the dataset. The repertoires were released in a freely available public database intended as a resource for research on the immune response to SARS-CoV-2. The samples were drawn from two sources: the first 160 participants of the ongoing ImmuneRACE study, and fewer than 1,500 subjects contributed by 6 global collaborators. The sample metadata nearly always contained a de-identified subject ID, COVID-19 status, age in years and sex. HLA class I and class II types, where available, came from metadata supplied by the sample provider rather than from assay-based typing.

Deletion took 4 bases off V and 0 bases off J, with a span of 12 bases between the germline ends. CDR1 and CDR2, looked up from the germline V gene, are MNHEY and SVGAGI. The CDR3 has 15 amino acids, counting the end cysteine and phenylalanine. The kept DNA is CDR3 alone, 45 bases in frame from the first base. Study-wide findings and limitations: The quantity of clinical and demographic metadata differed by source and by participant and was supplied without curation.

Collaborating institutions collected whole blood in K2EDTA tubes following their own protocols. For TCRbeta analysis, collaborators shipped samples in one of three forms: frozen whole blood, isolated PBMCs, or DNA extracted from either of those sample types. TCRbeta CDR3 regions were amplified from genomic DNA using the immunoSEQ Assay, a bias-controlled multiplex PCR. Per the source publication's procedure: The number of nucleated cells in each sample was estimated by amplification of reference gene primers within the assay. Sequence reads were collapsed and filtered to measure the absolute abundance of every unique TCRbeta CDR3 rearrangement. For each sample, productive Simpson clonality was calculated as the square root of Simpson's diversity index across productive rearrangements. The table comes from immuneACCESS by way of TCRdb, which keeps in-frame sequences with V and J called. Part of the clones is missing from these tables; in studies checked, under half for an unresolved V gene and the rest for unknown reasons. V and J calls plus clone size are reproduced from that table; the DNA served to infer D and trimming. This sample lists tens of thousands of clones; about 92% were detected once. Roughly a quarter of the sample comes from the top ten.

The receptor chain draws on TRBV6-5 and TRBJ1-2, with no confidently assigned D gene. The clonotype was recovered from an elderly woman with acute or convalescent COVID-19. Specimen: peripheral blood. Read as DNA, the sequence is TGTGCCAGCAGTTCGATCGACACCCCTAACTATGGCTACACCTTC. This yields the protein CASSSIDTPNYGYTF.